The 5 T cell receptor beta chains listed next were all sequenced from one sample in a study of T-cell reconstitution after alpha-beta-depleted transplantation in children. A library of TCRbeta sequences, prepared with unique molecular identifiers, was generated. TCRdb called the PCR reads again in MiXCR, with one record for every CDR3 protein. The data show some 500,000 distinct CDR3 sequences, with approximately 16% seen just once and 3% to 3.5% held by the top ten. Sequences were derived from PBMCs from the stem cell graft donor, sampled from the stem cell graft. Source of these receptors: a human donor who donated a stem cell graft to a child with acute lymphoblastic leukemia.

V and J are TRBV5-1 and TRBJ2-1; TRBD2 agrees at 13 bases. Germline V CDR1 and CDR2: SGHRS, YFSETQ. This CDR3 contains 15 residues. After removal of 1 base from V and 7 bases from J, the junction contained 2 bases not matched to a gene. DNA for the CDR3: TGCGCCAGCAGCTTGCCGGGACTAGCGGGGAATGAGCAGTTCTTC. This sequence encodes CASSLPGLAGNEQFF.

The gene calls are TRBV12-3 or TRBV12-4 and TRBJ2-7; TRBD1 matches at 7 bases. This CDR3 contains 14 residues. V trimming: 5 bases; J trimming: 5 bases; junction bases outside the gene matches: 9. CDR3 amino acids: CASSTTGEYNEQYF. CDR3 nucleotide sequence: TGTGCCAGCAGTACTACAGGGGAATACAACGAGCAGTACTTC.

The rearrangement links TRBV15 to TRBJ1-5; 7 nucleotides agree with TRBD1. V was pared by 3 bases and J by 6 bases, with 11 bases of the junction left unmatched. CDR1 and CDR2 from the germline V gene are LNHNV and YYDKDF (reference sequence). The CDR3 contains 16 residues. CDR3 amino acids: CATSSRSTGAGQPQHF. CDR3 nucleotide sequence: TGTGCCACCAGCAGTAGGAGCACAGGGGCAGGTCAGCCCCAGCATTTT.

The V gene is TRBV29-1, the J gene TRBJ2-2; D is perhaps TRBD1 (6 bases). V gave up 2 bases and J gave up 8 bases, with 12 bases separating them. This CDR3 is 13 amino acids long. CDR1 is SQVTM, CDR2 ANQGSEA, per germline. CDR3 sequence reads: CSVELHRAGELFF. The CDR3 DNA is TGCAGCGTTGAACTACACAGGGCTGGGGAGCTGTTTTTT.

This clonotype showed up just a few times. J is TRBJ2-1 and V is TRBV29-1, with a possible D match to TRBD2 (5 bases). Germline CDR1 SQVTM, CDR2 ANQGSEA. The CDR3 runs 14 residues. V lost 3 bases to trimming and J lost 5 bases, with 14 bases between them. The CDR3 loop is CSVEEDFHHNEQFF. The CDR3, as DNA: TGCAGCGTTGAGGAGGACTTCCACCACAATGAGCAGTTCTTC.